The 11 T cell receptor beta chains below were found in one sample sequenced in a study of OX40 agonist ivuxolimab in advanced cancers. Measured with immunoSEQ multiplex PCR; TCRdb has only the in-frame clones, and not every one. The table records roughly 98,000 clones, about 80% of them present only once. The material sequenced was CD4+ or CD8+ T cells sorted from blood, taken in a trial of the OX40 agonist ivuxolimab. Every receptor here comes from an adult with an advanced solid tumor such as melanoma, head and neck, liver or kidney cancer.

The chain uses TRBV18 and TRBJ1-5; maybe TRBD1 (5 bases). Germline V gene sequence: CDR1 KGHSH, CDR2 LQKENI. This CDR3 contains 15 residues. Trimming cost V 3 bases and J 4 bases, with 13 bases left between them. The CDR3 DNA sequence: TGTGCCAGCTCACCGACAGCCGAGCAGAATCAGCCCCAGCATTTT. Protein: CASSPTAEQNQPQHF.

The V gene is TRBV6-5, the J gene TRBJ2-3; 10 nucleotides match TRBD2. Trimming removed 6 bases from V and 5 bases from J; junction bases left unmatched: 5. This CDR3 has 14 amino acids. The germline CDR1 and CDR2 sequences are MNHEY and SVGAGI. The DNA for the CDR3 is TGTGCCAGCAGCCCTAGCGGGAGTGGAGATACGCAGTATTTT. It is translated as CASSPSGSGDTQYF.

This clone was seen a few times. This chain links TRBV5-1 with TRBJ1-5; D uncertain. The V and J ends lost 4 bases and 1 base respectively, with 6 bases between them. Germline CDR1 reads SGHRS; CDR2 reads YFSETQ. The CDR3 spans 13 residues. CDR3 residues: CASSMDSNQPQHF. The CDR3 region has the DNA TGCGCCAGCAGCATGGACAGCAATCAGCCCCAGCATTTT. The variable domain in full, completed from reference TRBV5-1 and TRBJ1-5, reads KAGVTQTPRYLIKTRGQQVTLSCSPISGHRSVSWYQQTPGQGLQFLFEYFSETQRNKGNFPGRFSGRQFSNSRSEMNVSTLELGDSALYLCASSMDSNQPQHFGDGTRLSIL.

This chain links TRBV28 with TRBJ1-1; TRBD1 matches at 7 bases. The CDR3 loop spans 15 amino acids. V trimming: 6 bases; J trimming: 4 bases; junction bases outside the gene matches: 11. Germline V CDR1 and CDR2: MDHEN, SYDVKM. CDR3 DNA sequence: TGTGCCAGCAGGACAAAGGGGGCAGTGGGCACTGAAGCTTTCTTT. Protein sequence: CASRTKGAVGTEAFF.

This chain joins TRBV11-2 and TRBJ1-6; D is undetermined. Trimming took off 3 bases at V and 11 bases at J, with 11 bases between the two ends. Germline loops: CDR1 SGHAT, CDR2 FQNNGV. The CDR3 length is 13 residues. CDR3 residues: CASSFSGIPPLHF. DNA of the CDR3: TGTGCCAGCAGCTTCTCGGGGATCCCACCCCTCCACTTT.

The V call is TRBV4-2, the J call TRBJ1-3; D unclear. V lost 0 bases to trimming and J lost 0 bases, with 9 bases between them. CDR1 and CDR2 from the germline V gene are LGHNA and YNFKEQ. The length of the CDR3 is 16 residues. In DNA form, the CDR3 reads TGTGCCAGCAGCCAAGAATGGGCTACCTCTGGAAACACCATATATTTT. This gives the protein CASSQEWATSGNTIYF.

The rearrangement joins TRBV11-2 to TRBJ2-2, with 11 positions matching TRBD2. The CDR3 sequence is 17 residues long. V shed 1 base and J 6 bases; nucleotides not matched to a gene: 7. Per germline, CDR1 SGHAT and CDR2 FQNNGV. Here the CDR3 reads CASSLVAGGISAGELFF. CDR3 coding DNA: TGTGCCAGCAGCTTAGTAGCGGGGGGGATCTCGGCCGGGGAGCTGTTTTTT.

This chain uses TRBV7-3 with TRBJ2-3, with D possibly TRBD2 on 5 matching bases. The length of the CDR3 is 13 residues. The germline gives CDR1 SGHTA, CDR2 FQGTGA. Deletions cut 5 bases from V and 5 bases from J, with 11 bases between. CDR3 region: CASSETLEDTQYF. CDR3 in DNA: TGTGCCAGCAGCGAGACACTAGAAGATACGCAGTATTTT. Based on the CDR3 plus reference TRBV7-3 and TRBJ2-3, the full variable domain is GAGVSQTPSNKVTEKGKYVELRCDPISGHTALYWYRQSLGQGPEFLIYFQGTGAADDSGLPNDRFFAVRPEGSVSTLKIQRTERGDSAVYLCASSETLEDTQYFGPGTRLTVL.

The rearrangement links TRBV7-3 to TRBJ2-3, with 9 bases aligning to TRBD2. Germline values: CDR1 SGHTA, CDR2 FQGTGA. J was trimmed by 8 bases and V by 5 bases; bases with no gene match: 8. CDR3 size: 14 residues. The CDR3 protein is CASSASGGKATQYF. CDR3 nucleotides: TGTGCCAGCAGCGCCAGCGGGGGGAAGGCTACGCAGTATTTT.

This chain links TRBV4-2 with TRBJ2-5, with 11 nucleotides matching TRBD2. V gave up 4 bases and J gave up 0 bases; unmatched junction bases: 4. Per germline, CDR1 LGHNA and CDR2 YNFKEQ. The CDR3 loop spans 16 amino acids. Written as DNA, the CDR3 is TGTGCCAGCAGCCCTCTTAGCGGGAGGGACCAAGAGACCCAGTACTTC. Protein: CASSPLSGRDQETQYF.

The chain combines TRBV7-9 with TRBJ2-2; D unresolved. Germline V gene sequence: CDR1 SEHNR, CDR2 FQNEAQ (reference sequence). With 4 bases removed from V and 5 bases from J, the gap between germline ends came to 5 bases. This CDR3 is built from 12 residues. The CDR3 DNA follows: TGTGCCAGCAGCTCAGTAACCGGGGAGCTGTTTTTT. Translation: CASSSVTGELFF.